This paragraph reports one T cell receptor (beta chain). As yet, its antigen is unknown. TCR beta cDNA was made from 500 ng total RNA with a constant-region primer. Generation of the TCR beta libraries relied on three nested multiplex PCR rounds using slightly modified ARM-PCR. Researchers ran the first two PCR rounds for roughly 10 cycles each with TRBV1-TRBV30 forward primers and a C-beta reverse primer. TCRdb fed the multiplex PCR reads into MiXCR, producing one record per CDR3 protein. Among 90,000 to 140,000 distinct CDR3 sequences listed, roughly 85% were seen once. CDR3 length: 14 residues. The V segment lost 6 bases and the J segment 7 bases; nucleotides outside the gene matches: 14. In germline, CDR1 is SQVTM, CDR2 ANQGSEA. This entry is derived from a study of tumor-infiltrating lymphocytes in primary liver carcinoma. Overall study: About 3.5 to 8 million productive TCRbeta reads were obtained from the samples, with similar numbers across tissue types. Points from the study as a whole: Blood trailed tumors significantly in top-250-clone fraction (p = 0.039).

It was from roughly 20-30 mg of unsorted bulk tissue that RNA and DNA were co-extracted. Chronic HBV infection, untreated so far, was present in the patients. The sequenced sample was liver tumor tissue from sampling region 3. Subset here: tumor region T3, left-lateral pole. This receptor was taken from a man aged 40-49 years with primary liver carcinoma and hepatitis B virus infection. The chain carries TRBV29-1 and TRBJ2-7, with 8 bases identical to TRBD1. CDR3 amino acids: CSVQATGGEGEQYF. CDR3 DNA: TGCAGCGTACAAGCTACAGGGGGTGAGGGTGAGCAGTACTTC.